What follows are 32 T cell receptor beta chains derived from one specimen sequenced in a study of control samples from healthy donors and cancer patients. Assay: immunoSEQ multiplex PCR; the TCRdb copy retains only in-frame clones and omits some. The sample has some 150,000 clones; around 92% are singletons. Sequencing was performed on blood. These receptors were obtained from a young man in good health.

This chain joins TRBV27 and TRBJ2-7; possibly TRBD2 for D (5 bases). V lost 5 bases and J lost 2, with 10 bases in between. CDR1 is MNHEY and CDR2 is SMNVEV in the germline V gene (reference sequence). This CDR3 spans 13 amino acids. The DNA for the CDR3 is TGTGCCAGCAGTACCAGCGGTCCCTACGAGCAGTACTTC. It yields the protein CASSTSGPYEQYF.

This chain links TRBV27 with TRBJ2-2; tentatively, D is TRBD2 (5 bases). CDR1 and CDR2 from the germline V gene are MNHEY and SMNVEV (reference sequence). This CDR3 is built from 13 residues. The V and J ends lost 6 bases and 10 bases respectively, with 15 bases between them. The CDR3 is CASRTYGVMELFF. CDR3 nucleotides: TGTGCCAGCAGAACATACGGGGTTATGGAGCTGTTTTTT.

The chain has TRBV12-3 or TRBV12-4 and TRBJ2-7; tentatively, D is TRBD1 or TRBD2 (5 bases each). CDR3 length equals 13 residues. Trimming took off 3 bases at V and 6 bases at J, with 12 bases between the two ends. The CDR3 coding sequence is TGTGCCAGCAGTTTTTTCACTAGGGGCGAGCAGTACTTC. The encoded protein is CASSFFTRGEQYF.

The chain links TRBV3-1 (or the pseudogene TRBV3-2) to TRBJ2-7, with no clear D. The germline CDR1 and CDR2 sequences are LGHDT and YNNKEL (reference sequence). The CDR3 is 14 residues long. V was shortened by 4 bases and J by 0 bases, with 10 bases between the two germline ends. Here the CDR3 DNA reads TGTGCCAGCAGCCCCCACAGTCTCTCCTACGAGCAGTACTTC. This translates into CASSPHSLSYEQYF.

The chain carries TRBV6-4 and TRBJ1-1; maybe TRBD1 (5 bases). The CDR3 loop spans 13 amino acids. Germline CDR1 MRHNA, CDR2 SNTAGT. The ends were cut back, 0 bases at V and 9 bases at J, with 11 bases in the middle. Here the CDR3 reads CASSDSGGTKAFF. The DNA of the CDR3 is TGTGCCAGCAGTGACTCGGGGGGTACGAAAGCTTTCTTT.

The V call is TRBV7-9, the J call TRBJ2-5; D possibly corresponds to TRBD1 (5 bases). The CDR3 loop spans 14 amino acids. CDR1 SEHNR and CDR2 FQNEAQ come from the germline V gene (reference sequence). V was trimmed by 6 bases and J by 4 bases, leaving 15 bases between them. The CDR3 here is CASRSLDMGETQYF. The CDR3 DNA is TGTGCCAGCAGGTCCTTGGACATGGGAGAGACCCAGTACTTC.

This chain links TRBV24-1 with TRBJ2-3, with D possibly called TRBD1 or TRBD2 (5 bases each). There are 16 residues in the CDR3. Germline V gene data show CDR1 as KGHDR and CDR2 as SFDVKD. V dropped 5 bases and J dropped 0 bases, with 14 bases sitting between them. CDR3 coding DNA: TGTGCCACCAGTGGAAGGCATGGGGGAAGCACAGATACGCAGTATTTT. Translation gives CATSGRHGGSTDTQYF.

The CDR3 DNA sequence: TGTGCCTGGAGTGTACGCGCAGGGGGGGGCGAGCAGTACTTC. As protein: CAWSVRAGGGEQYF. This rearrangement joins TRBV30 to TRBJ2-7; the D call may be TRBD1 or TRBD2 (7 bases each). V lost 0 bases and J 6 bases, leaving 15 bases between the germline ends. This CDR3 has 14 residues. The germline V gene encodes CDR1 GTSNPN and CDR2 SVGIG (reference sequence).

V usage is TRBV4-2 and J usage is TRBJ1-1; tentative D call: TRBD1 (6 bases). The germline gives CDR1 LGHNA, CDR2 YNFKEQ. The V gene lost 4 bases and the J gene lost 4 bases, with 13 bases spanning the gap. The CDR3 extends over 14 amino acids. The CDR3 nucleotides are TGTGCCAGCAGCCCGGGGGCTGGGGGCACTGAAGCTTTCTTT. Residues: CASSPGAGGTEAFF.

J is TRBJ2-1 and V is TRBV21-1; the table's TRBD1 call for D was not verified on the DNA. TRBV21-1 is noted as a pseudogene. The CDR3 runs to 15 residues. The CDR3 loop reads CASSKKGRGHNEQFF. CDR3 nucleotide sequence: TGTGCCAGCAGCAAAAAGGGCAGGGGGCACAATGAGCAGTTCTTC.

This chain connects TRBV7-2 to TRBJ2-7; no definite D call. The ends were cut back, 3 bases at V and 4 bases at J, with 13 bases in the middle. Germline CDR1 reads SGHTA; CDR2 reads FQGNSA. The CDR3 loop spans 14 amino acids. The CDR3 DNA is TGTGCCAGCAGCTTTTCTTTTGGGCCGTACGAGCAGTACTTC. Protein: CASSFSFGPYEQYF.

V and J are TRBV6-6 and TRBJ2-3, with D maybe TRBD1 (6 bases). Germline V gives CDR1 MNHNY, CDR2 SVGAGI (reference sequence). The CDR3 totals 13 residues. Between the trimmed V and J ends, which lost 5 bases and 4 bases, there was a span of 10 bases. This CDR3 reads CASSAGESDTQYF. In DNA form, the CDR3 reads TGTGCCAGCAGTGCAGGGGAGTCAGATACGCAGTATTTT.

The V and J genes are TRBV15 and TRBJ1-1; D call uncertain. This CDR3 has 13 amino acids. V was pared by 3 bases and J by 2 bases, with 7 bases between. The germline V gene encodes CDR1 LNHNV and CDR2 YYDKDF (reference sequence). CDR3 sequence reads: CATSRVANTEAFF. The CDR3 coding sequence is TGTGCCACCAGCAGGGTAGCTAACACTGAAGCTTTCTTT.

This clone showed up just once. The J gene is TRBJ1-6, the V gene TRBV19; 9 bases line up with TRBD1. Germline V gene data show CDR1 as LNHDA and CDR2 as SQIVND (reference sequence). The CDR3 consists of 13 residues. V was clipped by 8 bases and J by 9 bases; unmatched bases: 5. CDR3 sequence: CASSGTGSSPLHF. The CDR3 DNA reads TGTGCCAGTTCCGGGACAGGGAGTTCACCCCTCCACTTT.

The chain uses TRBV30 and TRBJ2-3, with D hard to call. V shed 4 bases and J shed 0 bases, with 8 bases lying between them. CDR1 is GTSNPN, CDR2 SVGIG, per germline (reference sequence). CDR3 length equals 13 residues. The CDR3 region is CAWNLASTDTQYF. The CDR3 nucleotides are TGTGCCTGGAATCTGGCGAGCACAGATACGCAGTATTTT.

The V and J genes are TRBV6-5 and TRBJ2-7; 7 bases line up with TRBD1. Trimming cost V 4 bases and J 3 bases; bases outside gene matches: 9. The CDR3 is 15 residues long. In germline, CDR1 is MNHEY, CDR2 SVGAGI. The CDR3 loop is CASSSIWDSVYEQYF. In nucleotides, the CDR3 is TGTGCCAGCAGTTCAATATGGGACAGCGTCTACGAGCAGTACTTC.

The chain combines TRBV28 with TRBJ2-2, with TRBD1 matching over 9 bases. The germline V gene encodes CDR1 MDHEN and CDR2 SYDVKM. CDR3 length: 15 amino acids. Unmatched junction bases numbered 5, after V lost 3 bases and J lost 6 bases. The CDR3, as DNA: TGTGCCAGCAGTTTTACCGGGACAGGGCCCGGGGAGCTGTTTTTT. The encoded protein is CASSFTGTGPGELFF.

This clone was observed a single time. This chain links TRBV7-9 with TRBJ2-2, with 7 bases aligning to TRBD1. Germline loops: CDR1 SEHNR, CDR2 FQNEAQ (reference sequence). There are 15 residues in the CDR3. V trimming: 5 bases; J trimming: 0 bases; junction bases outside the gene matches: 3. The CDR3 region has the DNA TGTGCCAGCAGCCGACAGGGAGCGAACACCGGGGAGCTGTTTTTT. This sequence encodes CASSRQGANTGELFF.

The chain links TRBV10-2 to TRBJ2-7, with a weak D call TRBD2 (5 bases). Germline values: CDR1 WSHSY, CDR2 SAAADI. V lost 4 bases to trimming and J lost 3 bases, with 13 bases between them. The CDR3 sequence is 14 residues long. The CDR3 loop is CASSGWTHYYEQYF. CDR3 bases: TGCGCCAGCAGTGGGTGGACTCACTACTACGAGCAGTACTTC.

The chain couples TRBV27 to TRBJ1-4; 11 nucleotides align to TRBD1. Per germline, CDR1 MNHEY and CDR2 SMNVEV (reference sequence). V was clipped by 2 bases and J by 8 bases; unmatched bases: 4. The CDR3 runs to 15 residues. DNA for the CDR3: TGTGCCAGCAGTTTAGGGGGACAGGGGGACGAAAAACTGTTTTTT. Its protein is CASSLGGQGDEKLFF.

The chain carries TRBV19 and TRBJ1-5, with 7 bases lining up with TRBD1. The CDR3 is 15 residues long. The V gene's germline CDR1 is LNHDA and CDR2 SQIVND (reference sequence). V was pared by 2 bases and J by 3 bases, with 4 bases of the junction left unmatched. The CDR3 sequence: CASSISTGSNQPQHF. In DNA, the CDR3 is TGTGCCAGTAGTATATCGACAGGGTCCAATCAGCCCCAGCATTTT.

This clone showed up just once. The chain uses TRBV6-5 and TRBJ1-4, with no clear D. Trimming left V 6 bases short and J 10 bases short, with 21 bases between. Germline V gene sequence: CDR1 MNHEY, CDR2 SVGAGI. This CDR3 is built from 15 residues. CDR3 sequence: CASSRDPGPRVKLFF. For the CDR3, the DNA is TGTGCCAGCAGCCGTGATCCGGGCCCTCGGGTAAAACTGTTTTTT.

This chain uses TRBV7-9 with TRBJ1-1; 12 bases match TRBD1. V lost 5 bases, J lost 4 bases, and 5 bases stayed unmatched. CDR3 length: 15 amino acids. Germline values: CDR1 SEHNR, CDR2 FQNEAQ (reference sequence). Here the CDR3 reads CASSGTGGRGTEAFF. The CDR3 bases are TGTGCCAGCAGCGGGACAGGGGGCAGAGGCACTGAAGCTTTCTTT. The variable domain in full, completed from reference TRBV7-9 and TRBJ1-1, reads DTGVSQNPRHKITKRGQNVTFRCDPISEHNRLYWYRQTLGQGPEFLTYFQNEAQLEKSRLLSDRFSAERPKGSFSTLEIQRTEQGDSAMYLCASSGTGGRGTEAFFGQGTRLTVV.

The V gene is TRBV19, the J gene TRBJ1-2; unclear D gene. This CDR3 spans 13 amino acids. Trimming took off 3 bases at V and 3 bases at J, with 8 bases between the two ends. Germline V lookup: CDR1 LNHDA, CDR2 SQIVND (reference sequence). CDR3 amino acids: CASSIYGYYGYTF. The CDR3 DNA reads as TGTGCCAGTAGTATCTACGGATACTATGGCTACACCTTC.

The chain joins TRBV5-5 to TRBJ1-2; D unclear. V gave up 1 base and J gave up 0 bases, with 7 bases separating them. The CDR3 runs 14 residues. Germline values: CDR1 SGHKS, CDR2 YYEKEE (reference sequence). In nucleotides, the CDR3 is TGTGCCAGCAGCTTGATCGGGGCTAACTATGGCTACACCTTC. As protein: CASSLIGANYGYTF.

The chain uses TRBV19 and TRBJ1-2, with D hard to call. V was cut by 6 bases and J by 2 bases, with 13 bases left in between. The CDR3 contains 14 residues. Germline values: CDR1 LNHDA, CDR2 SQIVND (reference sequence). The CDR3 DNA follows: TGTGCCAGTAGAAAGCCAGGATCGAACTATGGCTACACCTTC. It specifies CASRKPGSNYGYTF.

The V and J genes are TRBV7-9 and TRBJ1-1, with 8 bases fitting TRBD1. In germline, CDR1 is SEHNR, CDR2 FQNEAQ (reference sequence). The junction had 3 bases not matched to a gene; V was cut back by 3 bases and J by 0 bases. The CDR3 length is 15 residues. The CDR3 region is CASSFGTGMNTEAFF. In DNA form, the CDR3 reads TGTGCCAGCAGCTTCGGGACAGGCATGAACACTGAAGCTTTCTTT.

The J gene is TRBJ2-7, the V gene TRBV15, with TRBD2 matching 7 bases. The length of the CDR3 is 15 residues. The J segment lost 6 bases and the V segment lost 4 bases, leaving 12 bases of the junction unmatched. Germline V lookup: CDR1 LNHNV, CDR2 YYDKDF (reference sequence). The DNA for the CDR3 is TGTGCCACCAGCACTTTACCGGGACTATTCTCCGAGCAGTACTTC. As protein: CATSTLPGLFSEQYF.

The chain couples TRBV7-6 to TRBJ1-4; the match to TRBD1 covers 8 bases. This CDR3 contains 16 residues. Looked up from germline, CDR1 is SGHVS and CDR2 is FNYEAQ. V lost 0 bases and J lost 8; bases outside the gene matches: 8. CDR3 loop: CASSLAFRGLGEKLFF. CDR3 coding DNA: TGTGCCAGCAGCTTAGCGTTCAGGGGGCTAGGGGAAAAACTGTTTTTT.

This chain uses TRBV27 with TRBJ2-6; D gene uncertain. CDR1 MNHEY and CDR2 SMNVEV come from the germline V gene (reference sequence). Trimming left V 10 bases short and J 1 base short, with 5 bases between. CDR3 length equals 12 residues. CDR3 region: CATLSGANVLTF. CDR3 nucleotide sequence: TGTGCCACCTTATCTGGGGCCAACGTCCTGACTTTC.

The V and J genes are TRBV10-3 and TRBJ1-1, with D maybe TRBD1 (5 bases). The V end lost 2 bases, the J end lost 5 bases, and 12 bases lay between the germline ends. Germline CDR1 is ENHRY and CDR2 is SYGVKD. The CDR3 loop spans 14 amino acids. CDR3 residues: CAISEKWQGTEAFF. The CDR3 region has the DNA TGTGCCATCAGTGAGAAGTGGCAGGGAACTGAAGCTTTCTTT.

The chain combines TRBV5-6 with TRBJ2-7; D tentatively reads TRBD1 or TRBD2 (6 bases each). Germline CDR1 is SGHDT and CDR2 is YYEEEE. This CDR3 comprises 11 residues. Between the trimmed V and J ends, which lost 4 bases and 6 bases, there was a span of 8 bases. In DNA form, the CDR3 reads TGTGCCAGCAGCGGGGGGCCCGAGCAGTACTTC. Its translation is CASSGGPEQYF. The full variable domain, in which reference TRBV5-6 and TRBJ2-7 provide the parts outside the CDR3, is DAGVTQSPTHLIKTRGQQVTLRCSPKSGHDTVSWYQQALGQGPQFIFQYYEEEERQRGNFPDRFSGHQFPNYSSELNVNALLLGDSALYLCASSGGPEQYFGPGTRLTVT.